This passage covers 10 T cell receptor beta chains from one sample sequenced in a study of radiation and T cells in renal cell carcinoma. The time point is: blood 2 weeks post-SBRT. Indicated treatment: 15 Gy SBRT to primary tumor, nephrectomy 4 weeks later. Here immunoSEQ multiplex PCR was the method, and the copy in TCRdb shows in-frame clones only, minus some. The table has roughly 150,000 clones, approximately 86% seen once. This sample comprised blood, obtained from a patient whose treatment included radiotherapy and nephrectomy. The source of these receptors is a woman aged 45-60 years with renal cell carcinoma.

This clone was detected only once. The V and J genes are TRBV19 and TRBJ1-1; D is uncertain. Trimming shortened V by 7 bases and J by 3 bases, and 15 bases separated the two germline ends. Per germline, CDR1 LNHDA and CDR2 SQIVND (reference sequence). This CDR3 has 14 residues. The CDR3, as DNA: TGTGCCAGTATCGAGGTGGCCAGTGACACTGAAGCTTTCTTT. It yields the protein CASIEVASDTEAFF.

The gene calls are TRBV7-3 and TRBJ2-3; 8 positions agree with TRBD1. V shed 4 bases, J shed 3 bases, and the junction held 12 bases outside the gene matches. CDR3 length: 17 amino acids. Germline-derived CDR1 and CDR2 are SGHTA and FQGTGA. Here the CDR3 reads CASSSRTGRSGTDTQYF. CDR3 sequence (DNA): TGTGCCAGCAGCTCAAGGACAGGGAGAAGTGGTACAGATACGCAGTATTTT.

The rearrangement links TRBV6-5 to TRBJ1-2, with TRBD1 matching 7 bases. Germline CDR1 reads MNHEY; CDR2 reads SVGAGI. V trimming: 0 bases; J trimming: 0 bases; junction bases outside the gene matches: 4. The CDR3 loop spans 16 amino acids. The CDR3 sequence: CASSYSRTGTNYGYTF. The CDR3, as DNA: TGTGCCAGCAGTTACTCCAGGACAGGAACTAACTATGGCTACACCTTC.

The J gene is TRBJ2-7, the V gene TRBV9; 10 bases are a match to TRBD2. With 0 bases clipped from V and 3 bases from J, the junction kept 3 bases outside the gene matches. The CDR3 contains 15 residues. CDR1 and CDR2 (germline): SGDLS, YYNGEE. In DNA, the CDR3 is TGTGCCAGCAGCGTAGAATCTAGCGGGGGCTACGAGCAGTACTTC. This gives the protein CASSVESSGGYEQYF.

The table lists this clone with a few counts. The chain carries TRBV19 and TRBJ1-1, with TRBD1 matching 8 bases. The CDR3 sequence is 11 residues long. V lost 10 bases, J lost 5 bases, and 3 bases stayed unmatched. The germline V gene has CDR1 LNHDA and CDR2 SQIVND (reference sequence). In DNA form, the CDR3 reads TGTGCCACCCGGACAGGGACTGAAGCTTTCTTT. Its translation is CATRTGTEAFF.

V usage is TRBV19 and J usage is TRBJ1-4; D gene ambiguous. The CDR3 length is 14 residues. V lost 3 bases and J lost 4, with 9 bases in between. The germline V gene has CDR1 LNHDA and CDR2 SQIVND (reference sequence). CDR3 coding DNA: TGTGCCAGTAGTATGTCGGGCCGTAATGAAAAACTGTTTTTT. Its protein is CASSMSGRNEKLFF.

The rearrangement uses TRBV18 and TRBJ2-5; 9 positions match TRBD1. This CDR3 is built from 15 residues. Per germline, CDR1 KGHSH and CDR2 LQKENI. With 3 bases clipped from V and 1 base from J, the junction kept 3 bases outside the gene matches. The CDR3 loop is CASSPHRGRQETQYF. In DNA, the CDR3 is TGTGCCAGCTCACCCCACAGGGGGCGCCAAGAGACCCAGTACTTC.

The chain recombines TRBV6-5 with TRBJ1-3; D perhaps matches TRBD1 (5 bases). The length of the CDR3 is 14 residues. CDR1 is MNHEY, CDR2 SVGAGI, per germline. Trimming cost V 2 bases and J 2 bases, with 7 bases left between them. Here the CDR3 DNA reads TGTGCCAGCAGTTACGGGGGGGCTGGAAACACCATATATTTT. Translated, it gives CASSYGGAGNTIYF.

As concerns this clone: Other DNA sequences of this sample code for an identical CDR3. The V call is TRBV30, the J call TRBJ1-3; TRBD1 agrees at 8 bases. Germline V gives CDR1 GTSNPN, CDR2 SVGIG (reference sequence). The V and J ends lost 0 bases and 1 base, in that order; junction bases with no gene match: 14. The CDR3 is 19 residues long. CDR3 sequence (DNA): TGTGCCTGGAGTGTCAGGGGGCAGGCAGGGGGAAGGTCTGGAAACACCATATATTTT. Amino acid sequence: CAWSVRGQAGGRSGNTIYF.

The V call is TRBV5-4, the J call TRBJ2-7; D is perhaps TRBD1 (5 bases). The CDR3 length is 15 residues. V was trimmed by 1 base and J by 0 bases, leaving 11 bases between them. Germline V gene lookup returns CDR1 SGHNT and CDR2 YYREEE (reference sequence). This CDR3 is CASSLTGRSSYEQYF. The CDR3 nucleotides are TGTGCCAGCAGCTTGACAGGTCGGAGCTCCTACGAGCAGTACTTC.